This T cell receptor beta chain was captured in a study of regulatory T cells. Study-level findings and limits: Hydrophobic residues at CDR3 positions 6 and 7 were enriched in conventional CD4+ T cells of CD3G-deficient patients.

Autoimmunity was present in every CD3G-deficient patient, worse in two. Patients, 2 to 39 years old, had expanded memory T-cell proportions. CD4+ cells were sorted into CD25-high CD127-low regulatory cells and CD25-low CD127-high conventional cells. To note about this clone: Its specificity is unknown.

Amplification used 52 TRBV primers and 13 TRBJ primers. Produced via immunoSEQ multiplex PCR; TCRdb's table is partial and in-frame only. The sample has some 30,000 clones, over 90% seen once; the top ten hold over 0.85%. The clonotype originates from a child aged 2-15 years with CD3G deficiency. Sequences were obtained from conventional CD4+ T cells sorted from blood.

Written as DNA, the CDR3 is TGCGCCAGCAGCTTGGATACGGGGGTCAGCGAGCAGTACTTC. It codes for CASSLDTGVSEQYF. The chain carries TRBV5-1 and TRBJ2-7; D is perhaps TRBD2 (6 bases). Germline V gene lookup returns CDR1 SGHRS and CDR2 YFSETQ. The V and J ends lost 0 bases and 6 bases respectively, with 13 bases between them. This CDR3 spans 14 amino acids.